A single sample gave rise to the 14 T cell receptor beta chains below, sequenced in a study of blood T cell repertoires in COVID-19. This table comes from immunoSEQ multiplex PCR, and its TCRdb copy is limited to in-frame clones, with some not included. The table lists more than 300,000 clones, over 75% of them singletons. Sequenced: peripheral blood. The receptors shown here come from a woman aged 25 to 45 with COVID-19, enrolled during active disease.

V is TRBV9 and J is TRBJ2-5; 10 nucleotides match TRBD1. CDR1 and CDR2 (germline): SGDLS, YYNGEE. Trimming took 2 bases from V and 4 from J; bases not matched to a gene: 11. CDR3 size: 17 residues. CDR3 DNA sequence: TGTGCCAGCAGCGTCCCCCTTGGGACAGGGGATAGAGAGACCCAGTACTTC. Translating it yields CASSVPLGTGDRETQYF.

V and J are TRBV28 and TRBJ1-4; D is ambiguous. Germline CDR1 MDHEN, CDR2 SYDVKM. Trimming took 3 bases from V and 3 from J, leaving 14 bases between them. The CDR3 has 16 residues. The CDR3, as DNA: TGTGCCAGCAGTTTCTCCTGGCCTGCGGCTAATGAAAAACTGTTTTTT. This gives the protein CASSFSWPAANEKLFF.

The rearrangement links TRBV27 to TRBJ1-2, with D perhaps TRBD1 (5 bases). This CDR3 is built from 12 residues. Trimming cost V 6 bases and J 4 bases, with 9 bases left between them. Germline assignment: CDR1 MNHEY and CDR2 SMNVEV (reference sequence). The CDR3 region is CASRGGIYGYTF. The CDR3 nucleotides are TGTGCCAGCAGGGGGGGGATCTATGGCTACACCTTC.

This clone has a handful of counts. The chain combines TRBV5-5 with TRBJ2-5; D perhaps matches TRBD2 (6 bases). In germline, CDR1 is SGHKS, CDR2 YYEKEE (reference sequence). The ends were cut back, 5 bases at V and 5 bases at J, with 13 bases in the middle. This CDR3 comprises 13 residues. The CDR3: CASSSNRGETQYF. CDR3 DNA: TGTGCCAGCAGTTCCAACCGGGGGGAGACCCAGTACTTC.

The chain uses TRBV19 and TRBJ2-7, with 7 positions matching TRBD2. Trimming cost V 5 bases and J 2 bases; bases outside gene matches: 9. The CDR3 consists of 15 residues. Germline V gives CDR1 LNHDA, CDR2 SQIVND (reference sequence). CDR3 protein: CASSSHLGLTYEQYF. DNA of the CDR3: TGTGCCAGTAGTTCGCACTTGGGACTAACCTACGAGCAGTACTTC.

The chain is built from TRBV7-6 and TRBJ2-2; D ambiguous. V lost 1 base, J lost 2 bases, and 11 bases lay in between. The CDR3 consists of 16 residues. Germline V lookup: CDR1 SGHVS, CDR2 FNYEAQ. The CDR3 region is CASSLESQFNTGELFF. The CDR3 DNA follows: TGTGCCAGCAGCTTAGAGTCCCAGTTCAACACCGGGGAGCTGTTTTTT. The full variable domain, its missing parts supplied by reference TRBV7-6 and TRBJ2-2, is GAGVSQSPRYKVTKRGQDVALRCDPISGHVSLYWYRQALGQGPEFLTYFNYEAQQDKSGLPNDRFSAERPEGSISTLTIQRTEQRDSAMYRCASSLESQFNTGELFFGEGSRLTVL.

This clone was picked up one time. The chain is built from TRBV28 and TRBJ1-6, with 7 nucleotides matching TRBD1. V was clipped by 2 bases and J by 5 bases; unmatched bases: 3. Germline V gene sequence: CDR1 MDHEN, CDR2 SYDVKM. The CDR3 runs 15 residues. The CDR3 DNA sequence: TGTGCCAGCAGTTTACGGGACAGAGATAATTCACCCCTCCACTTT. Its protein is CASSLRDRDNSPLHF.

The chain is built from TRBV28 and TRBJ2-3; TRBD2 aligns across 7 bases. The V and J ends lost 9 bases and 3 bases, in that order; junction bases with no gene match: 6. CDR3 length: 13 residues. CDR1 MDHEN and CDR2 SYDVKM come from the germline V gene. The CDR3 region is CASRREGTDTQYF. As DNA, the CDR3 is TGTGCCAGTCGGAGGGAGGGGACAGATACGCAGTATTTT. Drawing the rest from reference TRBV28 and TRBJ2-3, the complete variable domain is DVKVTQSSRYLVKRTGEKVFLECVQDMDHENMFWYRQDPGLGLRLIYFSYDVKMKEKGDIPEGYSVSREKKERFSLILESASTNQTSMYLCASRREGTDTQYFGPGTRLTVL.

V gene TRBV7-3 combines with J gene TRBJ2-3; 10 positions match TRBD1. This CDR3 region has 16 residues. Germline CDR1 reads SGHTA; CDR2 reads FQGTGA. J lost 6 bases, V lost 5 bases, and 11 bases had no gene match. CDR3 in amino acids: CASSLSRDRGFDTQYF. DNA for the CDR3: TGTGCCAGCAGCCTAAGCCGGGACAGGGGATTTGATACGCAGTATTTT. The variable domain in full, with the rest retrieved from reference TRBV7-3 and TRBJ2-3, is GAGVSQTPSNKVTEKGKYVELRCDPISGHTALYWYRQSLGQGPEFLIYFQGTGAADDSGLPNDRFFAVRPEGSVSTLKIQRTERGDSAVYLCASSLSRDRGFDTQYFGPGTRLTVL.

Worth noting for this clone: The same CDR3 arises from other DNA sequences in this sample as well. This sequence joins TRBV29-1 and TRBJ2-1; D gene ambiguous. Trimming took 4 bases from V and 5 from J, leaving 3 bases between them. CDR1 SQVTM and CDR2 ANQGSEA come from the germline V gene. The length of the CDR3 is 10 residues. CDR3 nucleotides: TGCAGCGTTGCTGACAATGAGCAGTTCTTC. It is translated as CSVADNEQFF.

This rearrangement joins TRBV5-1 to TRBJ2-1; perhaps TRBD1 as D (5 bases). This CDR3 spans 15 amino acids. The germline V and J ends were trimmed by 4 bases and 10 bases, with 21 bases remaining between them. From germline, CDR1 is SGHRS and CDR2 YFSETQ. CDR3: CASSTGHLTFIEQFF. The CDR3 DNA sequence: TGCGCCAGCAGCACCGGACACCTTACCTTTATCGAGCAGTTCTTC.

The rearrangement joins TRBV30 to TRBJ2-1; no reliable D call. Germline V gene lookup returns CDR1 GTSNPN and CDR2 SVGIG (reference sequence). The CDR3 extends over 10 amino acids. V was clipped by 3 bases and J by 8 bases, with 5 bases between them. The DNA for the CDR3 is TGTGCCTGGAGGCAGTATGAGCAGTTCTTC. This gives the protein CAWRQYEQFF. The full variable domain, completed using reference TRBV30 and TRBJ2-1, is SQTIHQWPATLVQPVGSPLSLECTVEGTSNPNLYWYRQAAGRGLQLLFYSVGIGQISSEVPQNLSASRPQDRQFILSSKKLLLSDSGFYLCAWRQYEQFFGPGTRLTVL.

The chain recombines TRBV7-8 with TRBJ2-3; 9 bases fit TRBD1. Germline CDR1 and CDR2: SGHVS and FQNEAQ. V was clipped by 7 bases and J by 1 base; unmatched bases: 6. There are 15 residues in the CDR3. Here the CDR3 reads CASILGQGGTDTQYF. The CDR3 DNA sequence: TGTGCCAGCATCCTGGGACAGGGTGGCACAGATACGCAGTATTTT.

This chain uses TRBV9 with TRBJ2-7; possible D gene TRBD1, 5 bases. Looked up from germline, CDR1 is SGDLS and CDR2 is YYNGEE. Trimming took off 3 bases at V and 2 bases at J, with 12 bases between the two ends. The CDR3 loop spans 14 amino acids. Here the CDR3 DNA reads TGTGCCAGCAGCGGTGACAGTTTCCCCTACGAGCAGTACTTC. Its protein is CASSGDSFPYEQYF. Full variable domain (missing parts from reference TRBV9 and TRBJ2-7): DSGVTQTPKHLITATGQRVTLRCSPRSGDLSVYWYQQSLDQGLQFLIQYYNGEERAKGNILERFSAQQFPDLHSELNLSSLELGDSALYFCASSGDSFPYEQYFGPGTRLTVT.